One sample yielded the 26 T cell receptor beta chains listed below, sequenced in a study of blood T cell repertoires in COVID-19. Assay used: immunoSEQ multiplex PCR; TCRdb lists only in-frame clones, some missing. The repertoire holds about 300,000 clones, with about 83% as singletons. Sequenced: peripheral blood. The receptors originated from a woman aged 50 to 60 who had recovered from COVID-19.

The rearrangement uses TRBV2 and TRBJ1-5, with 9 bases that match TRBD1. The CDR3 consists of 18 residues. Trimming removed 6 bases from V and 4 bases from J; junction bases left unmatched: 16. CDR1 SNHLY and CDR2 FYNNEI come from the germline V gene. The CDR3 loop reads CASSIGTGNVGKNQPQHF. CDR3 nucleotide sequence: TGTGCCAGCAGCATCGGGACAGGGAACGTGGGAAAAAATCAGCCCCAGCATTTT.

The rearrangement links TRBV5-4 to TRBJ1-1, with a possible D match to TRBD1 (6 bases). V dropped 0 bases and J dropped 1 base, with 7 bases sitting between them. Per the germline V gene, CDR1 is SGHNT and CDR2 is YYREEE (reference sequence). The CDR3 sequence is 14 residues long. The CDR3 reads CASSLGQENTEAFF. The CDR3 DNA is TGTGCCAGCAGCTTGGGACAGGAGAACACTGAAGCTTTCTTT.

CDR3 nucleotides: TGTGCCAGCAGCTTTAGCGGGAGAAACTCCTACGAGCAGTACTTC. Encoded protein: CASSFSGRNSYEQYF. The gene calls are TRBV7-2 and TRBJ2-7; 9 nucleotides line up with TRBD2. CDR1 and CDR2 (germline): SGHTA, FQGNSA. The CDR3 has 15 amino acids. J lost 0 bases, V lost 3 bases, and 3 bases had no gene match.

V usage is TRBV4-3 and J usage is TRBJ2-5; a weak D match, TRBD2 (6 bases). Germline lookup yields CDR1 LGHNA and CDR2 YSLEER. This CDR3 contains 15 residues. Deletions cut 0 bases from V and 2 bases from J, with 10 bases between. This CDR3 reads CASSQEKAGQETQYF. CDR3 DNA sequence: TGCGCCAGCAGCCAAGAGAAGGCGGGGCAAGAGACCCAGTACTTC.

V and J are TRBV11-3 and TRBJ2-2, with 10 bases aligning to TRBD1. V lost 5 bases, J lost 4 bases, and 4 bases stayed unmatched. Germline V gives CDR1 SGHNT, CDR2 YENEEA. The CDR3 totals 15 residues. The CDR3 loop is CASSPGTGVTGELFF. The CDR3 region has the DNA TGTGCCAGCAGCCCAGGGACAGGGGTCACCGGGGAGCTGTTTTTT.

CDR3 in DNA: TGCAGTGCTAGACAGCGGGAGACCCAGTACTTC. Protein sequence: CSARQRETQYF. J is TRBJ2-5 and V is TRBV20-1; D perhaps matches TRBD2 (5 bases). The CDR3 is 11 residues long. V lost 2 bases to trimming and J lost 5 bases, with 6 bases between them. The germline V gene has CDR1 DFQATT and CDR2 SNEGSKA (reference sequence).

The J gene is TRBJ1-5, the V gene TRBV7-2; possibly TRBD1 for D (6 bases). V was shortened by 5 bases and J by 7 bases, with 12 bases between the two germline ends. Germline assignment: CDR1 SGHTA and CDR2 FQGNSA. CDR3 length: 13 amino acids. This CDR3 is CASSAYRDQPQHF. The DNA for the CDR3 is TGTGCCAGCAGCGCCTACAGGGACCAGCCCCAGCATTTT.

This chain connects TRBV5-1 to TRBJ2-3; D ambiguous. Germline lookup yields CDR1 SGHRS and CDR2 YFSETQ. This CDR3 has 14 residues. Deletions cut 1 base from V and 0 bases from J, with 6 bases between. CDR3 DNA sequence: TGCGCCAGCAGCTTGTATACTAGCACAGATACGCAGTATTTT. It is translated as CASSLYTSTDTQYF. The full variable domain, rest sourced from reference TRBV5-1 and TRBJ2-3, is KAGVTQTPRYLIKTRGQQVTLSCSPISGHRSVSWYQQTPGQGLQFLFEYFSETQRNKGNFPGRFSGRQFSNSRSEMNVSTLELGDSALYLCASSLYTSTDTQYFGPGTRLTVL.

This rearrangement joins TRBV27 to TRBJ2-7, with 7 bases fitting TRBD1. This CDR3 region has 16 residues. After removal of 4 bases from V and 1 base from J, the junction contained 10 bases not matched to a gene. From germline, CDR1 is MNHEY and CDR2 SMNVEV (reference sequence). Here the CDR3 reads CASSSIVTGTSYEQYF. DNA of the CDR3: TGTGCCAGCAGTTCCATCGTGACAGGGACATCCTACGAGCAGTACTTC.

The chain carries TRBV4-2 and TRBJ2-7; possible D gene TRBD2, 7 bases. V gave up 1 base and J gave up 5 bases, with 15 bases separating them. Germline V gene lookup returns CDR1 LGHNA and CDR2 YNFKEQ. The CDR3 spans 15 residues. The CDR3 region is CASSQGGGEGDEQYF. The CDR3 nucleotides read TGTGCCAGCAGCCAAGGAGGCGGGGAGGGGGACGAGCAGTACTTC.

This clone was seen only a few times. The rearrangement links TRBV4-2 to TRBJ2-3, with 7 bases that match TRBD1. Germline CDR1 and CDR2: LGHNA and YNFKEQ. CDR3 length: 16 residues. The J segment lost 1 base and the V segment lost 1 base, leaving 5 bases of the junction unmatched. The CDR3 here is CASSQGEGTGTDTQYF. In nucleotides, the CDR3 is TGTGCCAGCAGCCAAGGAGAAGGGACAGGCACAGATACGCAGTATTTT.

V is TRBV28 and J is TRBJ2-1; TRBD2 matches 10 bases. Germline CDR1 reads MDHEN; CDR2 reads SYDVKM. The junction had 12 bases not matched to a gene; V was cut back by 7 bases and J by 9 bases. This CDR3 comprises 15 residues. CDR3 sequence (DNA): TGTGCCAGCACCACTGCAGCGGGAGGGCCAGTTGAGCAGTTCTTC. It translates to CASTTAAGGPVEQFF. Based on the CDR3 plus reference TRBV28 and TRBJ2-1, the full variable domain is DVKVTQSSRYLVKRTGEKVFLECVQDMDHENMFWYRQDPGLGLRLIYFSYDVKMKEKGDIPEGYSVSREKKERFSLILESASTNQTSMYLCASTTAAGGPVEQFFGPGTRLTVL.

In its sample, this clone was seen a few times. The rearrangement uses TRBV28 and TRBJ1-5; TRBD1 agrees at 8 bases. Germline V gene lookup returns CDR1 MDHEN and CDR2 SYDVKM. This CDR3 is 14 amino acids long. The junction had 10 bases not matched to a gene; V was cut back by 8 bases and J by 7 bases. The CDR3 here is CASATAQGDQPQHF. The CDR3 bases are TGTGCCAGCGCAACCGCACAGGGGGACCAGCCCCAGCATTTT.

The V call is TRBV6-1, the J call TRBJ2-7; 16 bases match TRBD2. V trimming: 4 bases; J trimming: 4 bases; junction bases outside the gene matches: 7. Germline V gene data show CDR1 as MNHNS and CDR2 as SASEGT. The CDR3 spans 17 residues. For the CDR3, the DNA is TGTGCCAGCAGTGTTAAGCAGGGACTAGCGGGAGGGTACGAGCAGTACTTC. Amino acids: CASSVKQGLAGGYEQYF.

The chain carries TRBV19 and TRBJ1-1; D possibly corresponds to TRBD1 (5 bases). The CDR3 is made up of 13 amino acids. Germline V lookup: CDR1 LNHDA, CDR2 SQIVND (reference sequence). V dropped 9 bases and J dropped 0 bases, with 11 bases sitting between them. The CDR3 nucleotides are TGTGCCAGCCAGCTGGACATGAACACTGAAGCTTTCTTT. It encodes CASQLDMNTEAFF.

This rearrangement joins TRBV4-3 to TRBJ1-6; D is perhaps TRBD1 (6 bases). With 1 base removed from V and 2 bases from J, the gap between germline ends came to 12 bases. Germline CDR1 reads LGHNA; CDR2 reads YSLEER. This CDR3 is built from 17 residues. CDR3 loop: CASSQALQGPYNSPLHF. CDR3 DNA sequence: TGCGCCAGCAGCCAAGCGTTACAGGGTCCCTATAATTCACCCCTCCACTTT.

This chain links TRBV19 with TRBJ2-1, with TRBD1 identical over 9 bases. Unmatched junction bases numbered 10, after V lost 5 bases and J lost 5 bases. The CDR3 extends over 16 amino acids. In germline, CDR1 is LNHDA, CDR2 SQIVND (reference sequence). For the CDR3, the DNA is TGTGCCAGTAGTGAGCCGGGACAGGGTGCACACAATGAGCAGTTCTTC. Encoded protein: CASSEPGQGAHNEQFF.

The rearrangement uses TRBV28 and TRBJ2-5; 7 bases are shared with TRBD1. The V and J ends lost 2 bases and 2 bases, in that order; junction bases with no gene match: 5. The CDR3 length is 15 residues. Per germline, CDR1 MDHEN and CDR2 SYDVKM. CDR3 sequence (DNA): TGTGCCAGCAGTTTAAGACAGGGTTCTCAAGAGACCCAGTACTTC. As protein: CASSLRQGSQETQYF.

The chain combines TRBV7-2 with TRBJ1-1, with TRBD1 matching 7 bases. Germline trimming cut 4 bases from V and 1 base from J; bases unmatched to any gene: 3. CDR1 and CDR2 from the germline V gene are SGHTA and FQGNSA. This CDR3 region has 14 residues. This chain's CDR3 is CASSYGQANTEAFF. Written as DNA, the CDR3 is TGTGCCAGCAGCTATGGACAGGCGAACACTGAAGCTTTCTTT.

The rearrangement links TRBV28 to TRBJ2-7; D is perhaps TRBD2 (6 bases). Germline V gives CDR1 MDHEN, CDR2 SYDVKM. The V and J ends lost 3 bases and 11 bases respectively, with 20 bases between them. This CDR3 is 14 amino acids long. CDR3 in DNA: TGTGCCAGCAGTTTTGCGGTCACAGCGGGCGCTAAGTACTTC. Translating gives CASSFAVTAGAKYF. Combining the CDR3 with reference TRBV28 and TRBJ2-7 gives the whole variable domain DVKVTQSSRYLVKRTGEKVFLECVQDMDHENMFWYRQDPGLGLRLIYFSYDVKMKEKGDIPEGYSVSREKKERFSLILESASTNQTSMYLCASSFAVTAGAKYFGPGTRLTVT.

The chain links TRBV11-3 to TRBJ2-1, with TRBD2 matching over 16 bases. CDR3 length equals 18 residues. The V segment lost 3 bases and the J segment 5 bases; nucleotides outside the gene matches: 7. Germline values: CDR1 SGHNT, CDR2 YENEEA. CDR3 sequence (DNA): TGTGCCAGCAGCTTCACCGGGACTAGCGGGGGGGGAGACAATGAGCAGTTCTTC. Protein sequence: CASSFTGTSGGGDNEQFF.

The rearrangement links TRBV4-3 to TRBJ2-1; 8 bases align to TRBD2. CDR3 size: 16 residues. Germline values: CDR1 LGHNA, CDR2 YSLEER. J was trimmed by 3 bases and V by 4 bases; bases with no gene match: 8. CDR3 sequence (DNA): TGCGCCAGCAGCCGAATCAGCGGGAGTAACTACAATGAGCAGTTCTTC. Translated: CASSRISGSNYNEQFF.

The chain couples TRBV19 to TRBJ1-1; TRBD1 aligns across 8 bases. With 5 bases clipped from V and 1 base from J, the junction kept 3 bases outside the gene matches. This CDR3 region has 14 residues. Germline CDR1 and CDR2: LNHDA and SQIVND (reference sequence). CDR3 sequence: CASSPGTGNTEAFF. CDR3 in DNA: TGTGCCAGTAGTCCCGGGACAGGGAACACTGAAGCTTTCTTT.

The chain links TRBV30 to TRBJ1-1; a possible D gene is TRBD1 (6 bases). Trimming removed 6 bases at V and 1 base at J, with 12 bases between. Germline loops: CDR1 GTSNPN, CDR2 SVGIG (reference sequence). This CDR3 comprises 13 residues. The DNA for the CDR3 is TGTGCCTGCACCGACAGGAGGAACACTGAAGCTTTCTTT. It specifies CACTDRRNTEAFF.

The rearrangement uses TRBV19 and TRBJ1-2, with D possibly TRBD1 on 6 matching bases. Trimming removed 1 base from V and 7 bases from J, with 13 bases in between. The CDR3 spans 14 residues. Germline values: CDR1 LNHDA, CDR2 SQIVND (reference sequence). The CDR3 spells CASSIAGRGRGYTF. The CDR3 bases are TGTGCCAGTAGTATAGCCGGCAGGGGACGTGGCTACACCTTC.

This clone has more than one count but fewer than ten. The chain is built from TRBV30 and TRBJ1-1, with D possibly matching TRBD1 (6 bases). This CDR3 has 14 residues. Trimming pared 3 bases from V and 3 bases from J, leaving 14 bases between. In germline, CDR1 is GTSNPN, CDR2 SVGIG (reference sequence). As DNA, the CDR3 is TGTGCCTGGAGACCGCGAAGGGGGTACACTGAAGCTTTCTTT. This encodes CAWRPRRGYTEAFF.